Relative to its sample, the clone carrying this T cell receptor (beta chain) is medium-sized. The ends were cut back, 11 bases at V and 1 base at J, with 15 bases in the middle. Per the germline V gene, CDR1 is MNHNS and CDR2 is SASEGT. This CDR3 is built from 14 residues. Each CDR3 protein is one row after TCRdb ran MiXCR on the PCR reads. The sample includes 1,500 to 2,500 distinct CDR3 sequences, around 30% of them seen just once. The data originate from a study of immune characterization of retroperitoneal liposarcoma. The sample consisted of tumor tissue. The genes are TRBV6-1 and TRBJ2-1, with a tentative D call TRBD2 (8 bases). The receptor was derived from a female donor with retroperitoneal liposarcoma. CDR3 in DNA: TGTGCCTCCCGGGAGGGACAGTCCTACAATGAGCAGTTCTTC. The encoded protein is CASREGQSYNEQFF.